Presented here are 29 T cell receptor beta chains from one specimen sequenced in a study of Graves' ophthalmopathy and Graves' hyperthyroidism. RNA transcripts provided the template for amplifying TCR beta CDR3 regions. Scientists carried out first-round RT-PCR using HTBI primers and then a second-round multiplex PCR. TCRdb re-called the multiplex PCR reads with MiXCR, one entry per CDR3 protein. The sample has a few hundred thousand distinct CDR3 sequences; just under 40% are singletons. Source material: peripheral blood or thyroid tissue (not recorded which). The receptor set was obtained from an adult man with Graves' hyperthyroidism.

This clonotype is a singleton in its sample. The V and J genes are TRBV29-1 and TRBJ2-5; D could derive from TRBD1 or TRBD2 (5 bases each). Germline CDR1 is SQVTM and CDR2 is ANQGSEA. This CDR3 has 11 amino acids. Trimming left V 7 bases short and J 5 bases short, with 11 bases between. As DNA, the CDR3 is TGCAGCGACTCCGGGACGGAGACCCAGTACTTC. Protein sequence: CSDSGTETQYF. The full variable domain, with the rest looked up from reference TRBV29-1 and TRBJ2-5, is SAVISQKPSRDICQRGTSLTIQCQVDSQVTMMFWYRQQPGQSLTLIATANQGSEATYESGFVIDKFPISRPNLTFSTLTVSNMSPEDSSIYLCSDSGTETQYFGPGTRLLVL.

This clonotype was seen repeatedly, ten times or more. V is TRBV5-1 and J is TRBJ1-2; D gene ambiguous. The CDR3 extends over 13 amino acids. Trimming stripped 4 bases from V and 6 bases from J, with 13 bases between. Looked up from germline, CDR1 is SGHRS and CDR2 is YFSETQ. CDR3 residues: CASSAEDGNGYTF. Here the CDR3 DNA reads TGCGCCAGCAGCGCCGAGGATGGGAATGGCTACACCTTC.

The chain employs TRBV15 and TRBJ1-5; 8 nucleotides match TRBD1. Germline V gene lookup returns CDR1 LNHNV and CDR2 YYDKDF (reference sequence). The CDR3 sequence is 16 residues long. The V segment lost 3 bases and the J segment 2 bases; nucleotides outside the gene matches: 6. The CDR3 nucleotides read TGTGCCACCAGCAGTACGACAGGGGATGGCAATCAGCCCCAGCATTTT. It is translated as CATSSTTGDGNQPQHF.

The chain couples TRBV10-3 to TRBJ2-5, with 9 bases lining up with TRBD2. Germline CDR1 and CDR2: ENHRY and SYGVKD. The CDR3 has 15 amino acids. Trimming removed 3 bases from V and 5 bases from J; junction bases left unmatched: 7. The CDR3 reads CAISDGGRVDETQYF. For the CDR3, the DNA is TGTGCCATCAGTGATGGCGGGAGGGTTGACGAGACCCAGTACTTC.

This clonotype appeared many times. The V call is TRBV15, the J call TRBJ1-2; D is unresolved. Between the trimmed V and J ends, which lost 3 bases and 4 bases, there was a span of 3 bases. This CDR3 is built from 11 residues. Germline V lookup: CDR1 LNHNV, CDR2 YYDKDF (reference sequence). The CDR3 loop is CATSSLYGYTF. The CDR3 coding sequence is TGTGCCACCAGCAGCCTCTATGGCTACACCTTC.

This clonotype came up many times. The V call is TRBV6-1, the J call TRBJ1-1; a weak D match, TRBD1 (5 bases). This CDR3 is built from 16 residues. Germline loops: CDR1 MNHNS, CDR2 SASEGT. Trimming pared 3 bases from V and 6 bases from J, leaving 20 bases between. CDR3: CASSDIIWQGDPEAFF. CDR3 bases: TGTGCCAGCAGTGACATAATTTGGCAGGGTGATCCTGAAGCTTTCTTT.

In this sample, this clonotype turned up many times. The CDR3 region is CSARDRGSIGYTF. The CDR3 DNA follows: TGCAGTGCCCGGGACAGGGGTTCAATTGGCTACACCTTC. The chain links TRBV20-1 to TRBJ1-2, with TRBD1 matching over 10 bases. V dropped 6 bases and J dropped 7; count of bases not matched to a gene: 8. The CDR3 length is 13 residues. Germline lookup yields CDR1 DFQATT and CDR2 SNEGSKA (reference sequence).

This clonotype was counted at least ten times. This chain joins TRBV13 and TRBJ1-2; D may be TRBD1 (5 bases). The germline gives CDR1 PRHDT, CDR2 FYEKMQ (reference sequence). The CDR3 contains 13 residues. The V gene lost 2 bases and the J gene lost 7 bases, with 11 bases spanning the gap. The CDR3: CASSLSQGGGYTF. The CDR3 DNA follows: TGTGCCAGCAGCTTAAGCCAGGGAGGTGGCTACACCTTC.

In this sample, this clonotype turned up many times. J is TRBJ1-4 and V is TRBV15; 7 positions agree with TRBD1. Germline assignment: CDR1 LNHNV and CDR2 YYDKDF (reference sequence). CDR3 length: 13 residues. The V and J ends lost 6 bases and 7 bases, in that order; junction bases with no gene match: 5. CDR3 sequence (DNA): TGTGCCACCAGACAGGGGTGGAGTGAAAAACTGTTTTTT. Protein sequence: CATRQGWSEKLFF. Filled out from reference TRBV15 and TRBJ1-4, the complete variable domain reads DAMVIQNPRYQVTQFGKPVTLSCSQTLNHNVMYWYQQKSSQAPKLLFHYYDKDFNNEADTPDNFQSRRPNTSFCFLDIRSPGLGDTAMYLCATRQGWSEKLFFGSGTQLSVL.

Many counts were recorded for this clonotype. The chain employs TRBV5-6 and TRBJ1-2, with D maybe TRBD1 (5 bases). Trimming took off 1 base at V and 4 bases at J, with 11 bases between the two ends. The CDR3 covers 14 residues. Germline V gives CDR1 SGHDT, CDR2 YYEEEE. Here the CDR3 reads CASSLYEQAYGYTF. For the CDR3, the DNA is TGTGCCAGCAGCTTGTATGAACAGGCCTATGGCTACACCTTC.

A few counts support this clonotype. The rearrangement links TRBV19 to TRBJ1-2; 8 nucleotides line up with TRBD1. The CDR3 is made up of 16 amino acids. Germline-derived CDR1 and CDR2 are LNHDA and SQIVND (reference sequence). J gave up 2 bases and V 2 bases, and 7 bases lay outside the gene matches. As DNA, the CDR3 is TGTGCCAGTAGTATAAGTCAGGGGGCGATCAACTATGGCTACACCTTC. Amino acids: CASSISQGAINYGYTF.

V is TRBV2 and J is TRBJ1-6; 9 bases match TRBD1. This CDR3 region has 15 residues. The V segment lost 2 bases and the J segment 15 bases; nucleotides outside the gene matches: 11. Per the germline V gene, CDR1 is SNHLY and CDR2 is FYNNEI. The CDR3 nucleotides read TGTGCCAGCAGTGAATTGGGACAGGGATTCGAGCGCCTCCACTTT. The encoded protein is CASSELGQGFERLHF.

This clonotype has at least ten counts. The genes are TRBV25-1 and TRBJ2-3; the D is unclear. The V gene lost 4 bases and the J gene lost 5 bases, with 16 bases spanning the gap. This CDR3 comprises 15 residues. Germline values: CDR1 MGHDK, CDR2 SYGVNS. CDR3 protein: CASSAHSGSGDTQYF. In DNA form, the CDR3 reads TGTGCCAGCAGTGCTCATTCCGGATCTGGAGATACGCAGTATTTT.

The chain has TRBV4-1 and TRBJ1-1; TRBD1 matches at 7 bases. Per the germline V gene, CDR1 is MGHRA and CDR2 is YSYEKL. This CDR3 is built from 16 residues. V shed 0 bases, J shed 4 bases, and the junction held 8 bases outside the gene matches. The CDR3, as DNA: TGCGCCAGCAGCCAAGAACCGGGACAGAAGTCCACTGAAGCTTTCTTT. It is translated as CASSQEPGQKSTEAFF.

This clonotype was counted at least ten times. The J gene is TRBJ1-1, the V gene TRBV7-9; TRBD1 is a possible D gene (5 bases). V lost 1 base and J lost 7, with 16 bases in between. CDR3 length equals 15 residues. The germline CDR1 and CDR2 sequences are SEHNR and FQNEAQ (reference sequence). For the CDR3, the DNA is TGTGCCAGCAGCTTAGACTCCAGGGACCAAGGTGAAGCTTTCTTT. Translating gives CASSLDSRDQGEAFF. Full variable domain (outside the CDR3, taken from reference TRBV7-9 and TRBJ1-1): DTGVSQNPRHKITKRGQNVTFRCDPISEHNRLYWYRQTLGQGPEFLTYFQNEAQLEKSRLLSDRFSAERPKGSFSTLEIQRTEQGDSAMYLCASSLDSRDQGEAFFGQGTRLTVV.

In regard to this clonotype: One end of the junction varies from germline; a read error may be responsible. The CDR3 is CASITTGGLAGEETNTQYF. In DNA form, the CDR3 reads TGCGCCAGCATTACCACAGGGGGACTAGCGGGGGAAGAAACCAATACGCAGTATTTT. The chain recombines TRBV9 with TRBJ2-3, with 14 nucleotides matching TRBD2. Germline CDR1 and CDR2: SGDLS and YYNGEE. The CDR3 covers 19 residues.

J is TRBJ1-2 and V is TRBV6-5; 9 positions match TRBD1. Germline CDR1 MNHEY, CDR2 SVGAGI. After removal of 5 bases from V and 7 bases from J, the junction contained 5 bases not matched to a gene. CDR3 length: 13 residues. CDR3 region: CASSGGGQGGYTF. CDR3 coding DNA: TGTGCCAGCAGTGGCGGGGGACAGGGTGGCTACACCTTC.

This clonotype came up many times. The V gene is TRBV7-8, the J gene TRBJ1-6; 9 nucleotides agree with TRBD1. The CDR3 sequence is 17 residues long. From germline, CDR1 is SGHVS and CDR2 FQNEAQ. J lost 6 bases, V lost 1 base, and 7 bases had no gene match. CDR3 residues: CASSLVIPTGGNSPLHF. CDR3 DNA: TGTGCCAGCAGCTTAGTTATCCCGACAGGGGGTAATTCACCCCTCCACTTT.

Comment on this clonotype: Germline is not matched at one junction end, which may reflect a read error. V gene TRBV20-1 combines with J gene TRBJ1-2; D is ambiguous. The CDR3 totals 15 residues. Germline values: CDR1 DFQATT, CDR2 SNEGSKA (reference sequence). DNA for the CDR3: TGCAGTGCTAGTCTTAGTGAGGGAGCTAGCTATGGCTGCACCTTC. This translates into CSASLSEGASYGCTF.

The chain combines TRBV2 with TRBJ1-2; no clear D. This CDR3 has 12 residues. Germline assignment: CDR1 SNHLY and CDR2 FYNNEI. V shed 1 base and J shed 7 bases, with 7 bases lying between them. DNA for the CDR3: TGTGCCAGCAGTGAAGTACGGGGTGGCTACACCTTC. It translates to CASSEVRGGYTF.

This clonotype was observed many times. The chain carries TRBV20-1 and TRBJ2-7, with D possibly matching TRBD2 (6 bases). CDR1 and CDR2 from the germline V gene are DFQATT and SNEGSKA (reference sequence). V was trimmed by 4 bases and J by 4 bases, leaving 17 bases between them. The CDR3 has 14 residues. The CDR3 here is CSAKPGAVNYEQYF. The CDR3, as DNA: TGCAGTGCTAAACCGGGAGCCGTTAATTACGAGCAGTACTTC.

The chain recombines TRBV29-1 with TRBJ1-2, with a possible D match to TRBD1 (6 bases). Looked up from germline, CDR1 is SQVTM and CDR2 is ANQGSEA. Trimming pared 8 bases from V and 4 bases from J, leaving 17 bases between. The CDR3 runs 13 residues. CDR3 in DNA: TGCAGCAGGCCCTGGACAGCGGCCTATGGCTACACCTTC. Translated: CSRPWTAAYGYTF.

The chain carries TRBV4-2 and TRBJ1-1; a weak D match, TRBD1 (6 bases). Germline V gene data show CDR1 as LGHNA and CDR2 as YNFKEQ. V lost 4 bases and J lost 6, with 18 bases in between. The CDR3 is made up of 15 amino acids. The CDR3 reads CASSRTLTGAPEAFF. The CDR3 region has the DNA TGTGCCAGCAGCCGTACCCTCACGGGGGCCCCTGAAGCTTTCTTT.

This chain uses TRBV2 with TRBJ1-5, with no clear D. This CDR3 spans 9 amino acids. Trimming removed 7 bases at V and 10 bases at J, with 5 bases between. Per germline, CDR1 SNHLY and CDR2 FYNNEI. Written as DNA, the CDR3 is TGTGCCAGCAAGAGTCCCCAGCATTTT. This sequence encodes CASKSPQHF.

CDR3: CASSESLGFPQETQYF. CDR3 sequence (DNA): TGTGCCAGCAGTGAGTCGTTGGGGTTTCCCCAAGAGACCCAGTACTTC. The chain combines TRBV2 with TRBJ2-5; no definite D call. V was cut by 3 bases and J by 1 base, with 15 bases left in between. The CDR3 spans 16 residues. Germline-derived CDR1 and CDR2 are SNHLY and FYNNEI.

This clonotype was seen a few times. The J gene is TRBJ2-7, the V gene TRBV12-3 or TRBV12-4; D is undetermined. V lost 5 bases to trimming and J lost 4 bases, with 12 bases between them. This CDR3 has 13 amino acids. Here the CDR3 DNA reads TGTGCCAGCAGTAAATCAGTGGCATACGAGCAGTACTTC. This encodes CASSKSVAYEQYF.

V gene TRBV20-1 combines with J gene TRBJ2-5; the D call may be TRBD1 or TRBD2 (7 bases each). This CDR3 region has 14 residues. In germline, CDR1 is DFQATT, CDR2 SNEGSKA (reference sequence). Trimming shortened V by 6 bases and J by 5 bases, and 19 bases separated the two germline ends. Here the CDR3 reads CSAQSGTASETQYF. CDR3 DNA sequence: TGCAGTGCCCAGAGCGGGACAGCCTCGGAGACCCAGTACTTC.

This clonotype was detected ten times or more. The rearrangement uses TRBV5-1 and TRBJ2-7, with 9 positions matching TRBD1. In germline, CDR1 is SGHRS, CDR2 YFSETQ. J was trimmed by 11 bases and V by 4 bases; bases with no gene match: 4. This CDR3 spans 11 amino acids. Here the CDR3 DNA reads TGCGCCAGCAGCGGCCGGGACAGGGAGTACTTC. Its protein is CASSGRDREYF.

This clonotype was observed at least ten times. V is TRBV10-3 and J is TRBJ1-2; tentative D call: TRBD1 (5 bases). V lost 6 bases and J 5 bases, leaving 25 bases between the germline ends. In germline, CDR1 is ENHRY, CDR2 SYGVKD. CDR3 length: 17 residues. DNA for the CDR3: TGTGCCATCAGGGGGGGGACCGACCGAGAAAAGAATTATGGCTACACCTTC. It yields the protein CAIRGGTDREKNYGYTF.